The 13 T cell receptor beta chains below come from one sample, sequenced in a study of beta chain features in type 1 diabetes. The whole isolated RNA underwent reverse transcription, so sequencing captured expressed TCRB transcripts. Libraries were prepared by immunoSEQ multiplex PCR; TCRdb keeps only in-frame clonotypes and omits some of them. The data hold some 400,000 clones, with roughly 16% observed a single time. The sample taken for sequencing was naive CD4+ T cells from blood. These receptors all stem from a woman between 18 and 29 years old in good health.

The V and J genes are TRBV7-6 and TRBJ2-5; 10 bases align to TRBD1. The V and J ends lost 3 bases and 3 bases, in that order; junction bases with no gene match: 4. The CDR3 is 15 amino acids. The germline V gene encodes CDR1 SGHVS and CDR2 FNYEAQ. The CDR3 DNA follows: TGTGCCAGCAGCTTCCCCGGGACAGGGGAAGAGACCCAGTACTTC. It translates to CASSFPGTGEETQYF. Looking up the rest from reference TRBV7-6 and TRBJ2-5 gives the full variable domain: GAGVSQSPRYKVTKRGQDVALRCDPISGHVSLYWYRQALGQGPEFLTYFNYEAQQDKSGLPNDRFSAERPEGSISTLTIQRTEQRDSAMYRCASSFPGTGEETQYFGPGTRLLVL.

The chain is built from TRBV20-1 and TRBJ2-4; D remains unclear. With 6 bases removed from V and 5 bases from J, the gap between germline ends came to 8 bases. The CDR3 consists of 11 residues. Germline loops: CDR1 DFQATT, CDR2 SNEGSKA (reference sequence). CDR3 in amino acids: CSADLENIQYF. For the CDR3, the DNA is TGCAGTGCAGACCTAGAAAACATTCAGTACTTC.

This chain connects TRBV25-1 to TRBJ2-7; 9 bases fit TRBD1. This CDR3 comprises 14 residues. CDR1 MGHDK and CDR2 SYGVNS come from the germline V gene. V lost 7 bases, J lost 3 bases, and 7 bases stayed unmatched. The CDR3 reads CASKGTGTFYEQYF. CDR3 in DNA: TGTGCCAGCAAGGGGACAGGGACTTTCTACGAGCAGTACTTC.

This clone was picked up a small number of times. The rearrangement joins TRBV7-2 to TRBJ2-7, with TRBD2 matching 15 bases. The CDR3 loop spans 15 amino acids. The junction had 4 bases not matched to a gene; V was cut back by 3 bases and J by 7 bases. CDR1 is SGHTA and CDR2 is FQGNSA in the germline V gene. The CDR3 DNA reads TGTGCCAGCAGCTTCGGACTAGCGGGAGGGAGTGAGCAGTACTTC. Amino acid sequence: CASSFGLAGGSEQYF.

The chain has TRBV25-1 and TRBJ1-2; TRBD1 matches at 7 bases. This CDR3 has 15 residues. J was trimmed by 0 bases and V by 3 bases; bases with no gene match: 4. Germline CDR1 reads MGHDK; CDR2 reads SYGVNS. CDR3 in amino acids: CASSERGGSNYGYTF. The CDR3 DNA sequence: TGTGCCAGCAGTGAGCGAGGGGGCTCTAACTATGGCTACACCTTC.

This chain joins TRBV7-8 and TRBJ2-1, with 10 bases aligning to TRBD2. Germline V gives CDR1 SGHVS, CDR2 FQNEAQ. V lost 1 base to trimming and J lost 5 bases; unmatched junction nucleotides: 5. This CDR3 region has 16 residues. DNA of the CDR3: TGTGCCAGCAGCTTAGTACTAGCGGGAAGGAACAATGAGCAGTTCTTC. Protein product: CASSLVLAGRNNEQFF. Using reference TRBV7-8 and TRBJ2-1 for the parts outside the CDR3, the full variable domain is GAGVSQSPRYKVAKRGQDVALRCDPISGHVSLFWYQQALGQGPEFLTYFQNEAQLDKSGLPSDRFFAERPEGSVSTLKIQRTQQEDSAVYLCASSLVLAGRNNEQFFGPGTRLTVL.

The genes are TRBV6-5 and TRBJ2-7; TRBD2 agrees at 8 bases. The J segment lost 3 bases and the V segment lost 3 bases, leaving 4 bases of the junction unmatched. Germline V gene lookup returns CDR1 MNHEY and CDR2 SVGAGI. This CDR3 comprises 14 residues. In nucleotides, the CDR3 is TGTGCCAGCAGTTATGCTAGCGGGTTCTACGAGCAGTACTTC. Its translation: CASSYASGFYEQYF.

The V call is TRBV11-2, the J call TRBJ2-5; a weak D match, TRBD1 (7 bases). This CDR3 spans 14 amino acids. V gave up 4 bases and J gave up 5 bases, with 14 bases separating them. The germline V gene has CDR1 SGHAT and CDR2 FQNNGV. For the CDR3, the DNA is TGTGCCAGCAGCTACCAGACAGGGAGGGAGACCCAGTACTTC. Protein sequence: CASSYQTGRETQYF.

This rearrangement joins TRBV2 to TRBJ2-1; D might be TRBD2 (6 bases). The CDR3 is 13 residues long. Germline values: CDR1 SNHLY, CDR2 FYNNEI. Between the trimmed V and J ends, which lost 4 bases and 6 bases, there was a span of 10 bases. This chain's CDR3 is CASSVDYSNEQFF. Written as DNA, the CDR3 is TGTGCCAGCAGTGTGGACTACTCCAATGAGCAGTTCTTC. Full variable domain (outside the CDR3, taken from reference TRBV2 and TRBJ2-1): EPEVTQTPSHQVTQMGQEVILRCVPISNHLYFYWYRQILGQKVEFLVSFYNNEISEKSEIFDDQFSVERPDGSNFTLKIRSTKLEDSAMYFCASSVDYSNEQFFGPGTRLTVL.

Here the CDR3 reads CAWSPLTGTSYEQYF. The CDR3 coding sequence is TGTGCCTGGAGTCCGCTGACAGGGACTTCCTACGAGCAGTACTTC. The chain employs TRBV30 and TRBJ2-7, with D perhaps TRBD1 (7 bases). Per the germline V gene, CDR1 is GTSNPN and CDR2 is SVGIG (reference sequence). V lost 2 bases, J lost 1 base, and 15 bases lay in between. CDR3 length: 15 residues.

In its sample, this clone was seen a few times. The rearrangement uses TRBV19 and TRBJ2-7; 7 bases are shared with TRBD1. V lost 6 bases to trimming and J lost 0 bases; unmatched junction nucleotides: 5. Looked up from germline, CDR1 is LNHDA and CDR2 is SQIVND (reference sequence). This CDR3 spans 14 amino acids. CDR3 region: CASRGQVSSYEQYF. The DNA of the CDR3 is TGTGCCAGTAGAGGACAGGTGAGCTCCTACGAGCAGTACTTC.

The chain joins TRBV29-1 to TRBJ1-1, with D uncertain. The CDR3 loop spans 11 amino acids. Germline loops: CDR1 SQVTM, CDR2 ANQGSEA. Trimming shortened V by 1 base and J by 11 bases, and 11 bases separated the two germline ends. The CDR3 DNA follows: TGCAGCGTTGAAGTCGGCCGGGAGGCTTTCTTT. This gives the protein CSVEVGREAFF. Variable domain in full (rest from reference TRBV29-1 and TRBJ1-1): SAVISQKPSRDICQRGTSLTIQCQVDSQVTMMFWYRQQPGQSLTLIATANQGSEATYESGFVIDKFPISRPNLTFSTLTVSNMSPEDSSIYLCSVEVGREAFFGQGTRLTVV.

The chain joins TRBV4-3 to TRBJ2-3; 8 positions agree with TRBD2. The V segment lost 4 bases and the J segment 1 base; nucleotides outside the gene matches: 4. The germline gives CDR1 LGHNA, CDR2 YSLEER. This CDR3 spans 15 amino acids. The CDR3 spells CASSRGRTGTDTQYF. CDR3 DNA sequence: TGCGCCAGCAGCCGCGGGAGGACAGGCACAGATACGCAGTATTTT.